The 28 T cell receptor beta chains given below trace back to one sample, sequenced in a study of cytomegalovirus exposure and HLA in healthy donors (dated 2017 in TCRdb). The library was prepared using the immunoSEQ multiplex PCR assay. In its TCRdb copy, this immuneACCESS table keeps in-frame sequences only and misses some clones. Where compared with another copy, unresolved V genes explain less than half of these, and the others have no known cause. The sample table lists some 260,000 clones, about 88% of them with a count of one. The ten largest account for around 12% of the sample. The sample comprised PBMCs. The receptors come from a man aged 18 to 29 in good health and CMV-seropositive.

The rearrangement links TRBV4-1 to TRBJ2-7; D remains ambiguous. The V end lost 7 bases, the J end lost 2 bases, and 15 bases lay between the germline ends. The CDR3 contains 14 residues. Germline values: CDR1 MGHRA, CDR2 YSYEKL. The CDR3: CASTPYDRPYEQYF. Written as DNA, the CDR3 is TGCGCCAGCACTCCATATGACCGCCCCTACGAGCAGTACTTC.

The rearrangement links TRBV4-2 to TRBJ2-7, with TRBD2 matching 8 bases. This CDR3 spans 16 amino acids. The germline V gene has CDR1 LGHNA and CDR2 YNFKEQ. V shed 0 bases and J 2 bases; nucleotides not matched to a gene: 6. The CDR3 is CASSQDLRAGAYEQYF. CDR3 DNA sequence: TGTGCCAGCAGCCAAGATCTTCGAGCGGGAGCCTACGAGCAGTACTTC.

V gene TRBV30 combines with J gene TRBJ1-5, with TRBD1 as a possible D gene (5 bases). The V and J ends lost 4 bases and 2 bases respectively, with 18 bases between them. CDR3 length: 16 amino acids. The V gene's germline CDR1 is GTSNPN and CDR2 SVGIG (reference sequence). CDR3 sequence reads: CAWTPGRIAGNQPQHF. The CDR3 nucleotides read TGTGCCTGGACGCCAGGGCGGATCGCTGGCAATCAGCCCCAGCATTTT.

V gene TRBV5-1 combines with J gene TRBJ2-1, with 8 bases lining up with TRBD2. Trimming removed 4 bases from V and 8 bases from J; junction bases left unmatched: 14. Germline V gene sequence: CDR1 SGHRS, CDR2 YFSETQ. The CDR3 is 16 amino acids. CDR3 coding DNA: TGCGCCAGCAGCGGGGCCAGCGGGAGTTGGGTCGATGAGCAGTTCTTC. This codes for CASSGASGSWVDEQFF. The whole variable domain, remainder taken from reference TRBV5-1 and TRBJ2-1, is KAGVTQTPRYLIKTRGQQVTLSCSPISGHRSVSWYQQTPGQGLQFLFEYFSETQRNKGNFPGRFSGRQFSNSRSEMNVSTLELGDSALYLCASSGASGSWVDEQFFGPGTRLTVL.

The chain uses TRBV28 and TRBJ1-1; D is uncertain. CDR1 is MDHEN and CDR2 is SYDVKM in the germline V gene. The germline V and J ends were trimmed by 3 bases and 10 bases, with 9 bases remaining between them. CDR3 size: 11 residues. The CDR3 region has the DNA TGTGCCAGCAGTTTCCAGAGTATAGCTTTCTTT. This gives the protein CASSFQSIAFF.

The chain links TRBV5-1 to TRBJ2-7; 11 positions match TRBD2. The germline gives CDR1 SGHRS, CDR2 YFSETQ. With 0 bases clipped from V and 9 bases from J, the junction kept 11 bases outside the gene matches. This CDR3 region has 16 residues. This CDR3 reads CASSLGGLADPNGQYF. DNA for the CDR3: TGCGCCAGCAGCTTGGGGGGACTAGCGGACCCTAATGGGCAGTACTTC.

V and J are TRBV5-1 and TRBJ1-4; 7 bases fit TRBD1. This CDR3 is built from 15 residues. In germline, CDR1 is SGHRS, CDR2 YFSETQ. V was pared by 4 bases and J by 1 base, with 4 bases of the junction left unmatched. The CDR3 loop reads CASSPTGETNEKLFF. Here the CDR3 DNA reads TGCGCCAGCAGCCCTACAGGGGAAACTAATGAAAAACTGTTTTTT.

The chain couples TRBV5-1 to TRBJ2-5, with TRBD2 as a possible D gene (6 bases). Germline V gives CDR1 SGHRS, CDR2 YFSETQ. Trimming pared 3 bases from V and 5 bases from J, leaving 14 bases between. This CDR3 contains 14 residues. CDR3 amino acids: CASSSVEGGETQYF. The CDR3 bases are TGCGCCAGCAGCTCTGTGGAGGGTGGCGAGACCCAGTACTTC.

This chain connects TRBV4-3 to TRBJ2-1; 7 bases line up with TRBD2. Looked up from germline, CDR1 is LGHNA and CDR2 is YSLEER. V dropped 0 bases and J dropped 4; count of bases not matched to a gene: 6. The CDR3 is 16 residues long. The DNA for the CDR3 is TGCGCCAGCAGCCAAGATCCGGCTAGCGGATACAATGAGCAGTTCTTC. This gives the protein CASSQDPASGYNEQFF.

The genes are TRBV4-1 and TRBJ2-5, with D possibly matching TRBD1 (6 bases). The CDR3 is 15 residues long. CDR1 and CDR2 from the germline V gene are MGHRA and YSYEKL. V gave up 0 bases and J gave up 7 bases, with 15 bases separating them. CDR3 in amino acids: CASSQEPYSRGTQYF. The CDR3 coding sequence is TGCGCCAGCAGCCAAGAACCTTATTCCAGGGGGACCCAGTACTTC.

The chain uses TRBV23-1 and TRBJ2-6, with 7 nucleotides matching TRBD1. TRBV23-1 is an open reading frame, and its role is uncertain. V trimming: 0 bases; J trimming: 1 base; junction bases outside the gene matches: 12. This CDR3 spans 20 amino acids. CDR3 sequence: CASSQSSNRGRRSGANVLTF. The CDR3 DNA is TGCGCCAGCAGTCAATCGAGTAACAGGGGAAGAAGATCTGGGGCCAACGTCCTGACTTTC.

V gene TRBV4-1 combines with J gene TRBJ2-7; 8 bases fit TRBD2. The CDR3 has 16 residues. Unmatched junction bases numbered 5, after V lost 0 bases and J lost 1 base. Germline V gives CDR1 MGHRA, CDR2 YSYEKL. DNA for the CDR3: TGCGCCAGCAGCCAAGATGGAGCGGGAGCTTCCTACGAGCAGTACTTC. Translation: CASSQDGAGASYEQYF.

The chain joins TRBV9 to TRBJ2-2; possibly TRBD2 for D (5 bases). The germline V gene has CDR1 SGDLS and CDR2 YYNGEE. The CDR3 length is 12 residues. V lost 0 bases to trimming and J lost 11 bases, with 8 bases between them. The CDR3 here is CASSVAGVELFF. CDR3 coding DNA: TGTGCCAGCAGCGTAGCCGGGGTCGAGCTGTTTTTT.

The chain has TRBV4-1 and TRBJ1-2; D is unclear. This CDR3 spans 14 amino acids. Looked up from germline, CDR1 is MGHRA and CDR2 is YSYEKL. V gave up 0 bases and J gave up 4 bases, with 9 bases separating them. CDR3: CASSQETLGYGYTF. DNA of the CDR3: TGCGCCAGCAGCCAAGAAACTCTAGGCTATGGCTACACCTTC.

The chain has TRBV28 and TRBJ2-5; weak D call: TRBD2 (5 bases). The V end was cut by 3 bases, the J end by 1 base, with 9 bases between. This CDR3 has 14 amino acids. In germline, CDR1 is MDHEN, CDR2 SYDVKM. The CDR3, as DNA: TGTGCCAGCAGTTTGGTCGGACTCCAAGAGACCCAGTACTTC. Its protein product is CASSLVGLQETQYF.

The chain combines TRBV6-1 with TRBJ2-1, with D uncertain. There are 17 residues in the CDR3. Germline V lookup: CDR1 MNHNS, CDR2 SASEGT. The V and J ends lost 0 bases and 4 bases respectively, with 16 bases between them. CDR3 sequence: CASSEARRQSHYNEQFF. The CDR3 bases are TGTGCCAGCAGTGAAGCGCGGCGGCAAAGTCATTACAATGAGCAGTTCTTC.

The chain carries TRBV30 and TRBJ1-3, with D unclear. CDR1 GTSNPN and CDR2 SVGIG come from the germline V gene (reference sequence). V gave up 0 bases and J gave up 4 bases, with 4 bases separating them. CDR3 length: 12 amino acids. CDR3 nucleotides: TGTGCCTGGAGTGTGTTCGGAAACACCATATATTTT. Protein product: CAWSVFGNTIYF.

The rearrangement links TRBV7-2 to TRBJ2-1, with 7 bases aligning to TRBD2. V lost 1 base and J lost 6; bases outside the gene matches: 6. Per germline, CDR1 SGHTA and CDR2 FQGNSA. There are 15 residues in the CDR3. The CDR3 DNA is TGTGCCAGCAGCTTAGTTGGCGGGAGAAGCAATGAGCAGTTCTTC. It codes for CASSLVGGRSNEQFF.

The chain has TRBV29-1 and TRBJ1-2, with D uncertain. The CDR3 consists of 14 residues. The germline V gene encodes CDR1 SQVTM and CDR2 ANQGSEA. Between the trimmed V and J ends, which lost 6 bases and 2 bases, there was a span of 16 bases. The chain's CDR3 is CSVQIGEGNYGYTF. The CDR3 DNA reads as TGCAGCGTGCAGATTGGCGAGGGCAACTATGGCTACACCTTC.

This clone was seen more than once but under ten times. V and J are TRBV4-2 and TRBJ1-5; D is uncertain. Germline V gives CDR1 LGHNA, CDR2 YNFKEQ. Trimming removed 3 bases at V and 6 bases at J, with 9 bases between. CDR3 size: 13 residues. CDR3 sequence: CASSHPEGQPQHF. The CDR3 bases are TGTGCCAGCAGCCACCCGGAGGGTCAGCCCCAGCATTTT.

The chain employs TRBV6-6 and TRBJ2-7; D not certain. Germline V CDR1 and CDR2: MNHNY, SVGAGI (reference sequence). The CDR3 contains 12 residues. V was trimmed by 7 bases and J by 7 bases, leaving 14 bases between them. CDR3 coding DNA: TGTGCCAGCAATCTTAACGCCGGGGAGCAGTACTTC. Amino acids: CASNLNAGEQYF.

This sequence joins TRBV28 and TRBJ1-1; no clear D gene. V was shortened by 3 bases and J by 6 bases, with 11 bases between the two germline ends. CDR3 length equals 13 residues. From germline, CDR1 is MDHEN and CDR2 SYDVKM. The CDR3 protein is CASSLAGRAEAFF. The CDR3 DNA sequence: TGTGCCAGCAGTTTGGCGGGGAGAGCTGAAGCTTTCTTT.

The CDR3 loop reads CASSPDRGVDNEQFF. As DNA, the CDR3 is TGTGCCAGCAGTCCGGACAGGGGGGTCGACAATGAGCAGTTCTTC. The genes are TRBV27 and TRBJ2-1; 10 bases map to TRBD1. The CDR3 loop spans 15 amino acids. J gave up 5 bases and V 5 bases, and 6 bases lay outside the gene matches. Germline V gene data show CDR1 as MNHEY and CDR2 as SMNVEV (reference sequence).

The J gene is TRBJ2-2, the V gene TRBV7-3; 7 positions match TRBD2. V lost 1 base and J lost 2; bases outside the gene matches: 4. CDR3 length: 16 amino acids. CDR1 and CDR2 (germline): SGHTA, FQGTGA. The CDR3, as DNA: TGTGCCAGCAGCTTAATTGGGACTAAAAACACCGGGGAGCTGTTTTTT. Encoded protein: CASSLIGTKNTGELFF.

The rearrangement links TRBV7-9 to TRBJ2-1; TRBD2 matches at 10 bases. The trim removed 4 bases at V and 5 bases at J, leaving 11 bases unmatched. The germline CDR1 and CDR2 sequences are SEHNR and FQNEAQ (reference sequence). The CDR3 is 17 amino acids. The CDR3 spells CASSSGRHLAGDNEQFF. The DNA of the CDR3 is TGTGCCAGCAGCTCCGGGCGGCATCTAGCGGGAGACAATGAGCAGTTCTTC.

The chain couples TRBV15 to TRBJ2-7; D unresolved. There are 15 residues in the CDR3. V was cut by 2 bases and J by 0 bases, with 11 bases left in between. CDR1 and CDR2 from the germline V gene are LNHNV and YYDKDF (reference sequence). As DNA, the CDR3 is TGTGCCACCAGCAGACACGGTCGGAACTCCTACGAGCAGTACTTC. This encodes CATSRHGRNSYEQYF. Combining the CDR3 with reference TRBV15 and TRBJ2-7 gives the whole variable domain DAMVIQNPRYQVTQFGKPVTLSCSQTLNHNVMYWYQQKSSQAPKLLFHYYDKDFNNEADTPDNFQSRRPNTSFCFLDIRSPGLGDTAMYLCATSRHGRNSYEQYFGPGTRLTVT.

This sequence joins TRBV28 and TRBJ2-6; D is unclear. Germline V lookup: CDR1 MDHEN, CDR2 SYDVKM. Trimming shortened V by 3 bases and J by 1 base, and 10 bases separated the two germline ends. This CDR3 comprises 16 residues. The CDR3 here is CASSLVGMSGANVLTF. In nucleotides, the CDR3 is TGTGCCAGCAGTTTGGTGGGGATGTCTGGGGCCAACGTCCTGACTTTC.

The V gene is TRBV5-6, the J gene TRBJ2-3; 7 bases are a match to TRBD2. From germline, CDR1 is SGHDT and CDR2 YYEEEE. The CDR3 length is 14 residues. V lost 3 bases and J lost 8; bases outside the gene matches: 9. The CDR3 DNA reads TGTGCCAGCAGCTCCGGGGTAGCGGGCCCTACGCAGTATTTT. It specifies CASSSGVAGPTQYF. The complete variable domain, with remaining parts taken from reference TRBV5-6 and TRBJ2-3, reads DAGVTQSPTHLIKTRGQQVTLRCSPKSGHDTVSWYQQALGQGPQFIFQYYEEEERQRGNFPDRFSGHQFPNYSSELNVNALLLGDSALYLCASSSGVAGPTQYFGPGTRLTVL.